The 12 T cell receptor beta chains below were found in one sample sequenced in a study of blood T cell repertoires in COVID-19. TCRdb keeps only in-frame clones here, not all; method: immunoSEQ multiplex PCR. The sample lists 200,000 or so clones, approximately 84% seen once, with around 5.7% in the top ten. The sequencing input was peripheral blood. These receptors were obtained from a man at least 80 years old with acute or convalescent COVID-19.

The J gene is TRBJ1-5, the V gene TRBV14; D gene unclear. Trimming took off 0 bases at V and 7 bases at J, with 7 bases between the two ends. The CDR3 runs to 13 residues. Germline V gene lookup returns CDR1 SGHDN and CDR2 FVKESK. CDR3 DNA sequence: TGTGCCAGCAGCCAAGATTGGGCCCAGCCCCAGCATTTT. Translating gives CASSQDWAQPQHF.

V gene TRBV6-5 combines with J gene TRBJ1-6; the D gene is possibly TRBD1 (6 bases). Germline lookup yields CDR1 MNHEY and CDR2 SVGAGI. The CDR3 has 15 residues. V was trimmed by 5 bases and J by 7 bases, leaving 15 bases between them. CDR3 bases: TGTGCCAGCAGTCCTTACAGGGAGAGGAATTCACCCCTCCACTTT. Amino acid sequence: CASSPYRERNSPLHF.

The chain employs TRBV3-1 (or the pseudogene TRBV3-2) and TRBJ2-1, with 9 bases aligning to TRBD2. Germline trimming cut 4 bases from V and 0 bases from J; bases unmatched to any gene: 4. Germline assignment: CDR1 LGHDT and CDR2 YNNKEL (reference sequence). CDR3 size: 16 residues. CDR3 sequence (DNA): TGTGCCAGCAGCCTAAGCGGGAGGACCTCCTACAATGAGCAGTTCTTC. It specifies CASSLSGRTSYNEQFF.

This sequence joins TRBV3-1 (or the pseudogene TRBV3-2) and TRBJ1-5; D unclear. The CDR3 is 17 residues long. The V end was cut by 1 base, the J end by 0 bases, with 13 bases between. Germline lookup yields CDR1 LGHDT and CDR2 YNNKEL (reference sequence). The chain's CDR3 is CASSQGSGGYSNQPQHF. Written as DNA, the CDR3 is TGTGCCAGCAGCCAAGGTTCGGGAGGTTATAGCAATCAGCCCCAGCATTTT.

V and J are TRBV19 and TRBJ2-2, with 9 bases fitting TRBD1. J lost 0 bases, V lost 6 bases, and 2 bases had no gene match. The CDR3 is 15 residues long. CDR1 is LNHDA, CDR2 SQIVND, per germline (reference sequence). The CDR3 reads CASRRQGANTGELFF. The CDR3, as DNA: TGTGCCAGTAGAAGACAGGGGGCGAACACCGGGGAGCTGTTTTTT. The whole variable domain, remainder taken from reference TRBV19 and TRBJ2-2, is DGGITQSPKYLFRKEGQNVTLSCEQNLNHDAMYWYRQDPGQGLRLIYYSQIVNDFQKGDIAEGYSVSREKKESFPLTVTSAQKNPTAFYLCASRRQGANTGELFFGEGSRLTVL.

CDR3 region: CASSFWDRGAYEQYF. The CDR3 bases are TGTGCCAGCAGTTTTTGGGACAGGGGGGCCTACGAGCAGTACTTC. V usage is TRBV28 and J usage is TRBJ2-7; 11 bases align to TRBD1. J was trimmed by 2 bases and V by 3 bases; bases with no gene match: 3. The CDR3 consists of 15 residues. CDR1 MDHEN and CDR2 SYDVKM come from the germline V gene.

The chain uses TRBV5-1 and TRBJ2-2; D is possibly TRBD1 (5 bases). The germline V gene encodes CDR1 SGHRS and CDR2 YFSETQ. V was clipped by 7 bases and J by 2 bases, with 12 bases between them. The CDR3 consists of 14 residues. CDR3 coding DNA: TGCGCCAGCTTAGGGGCCCAAAACACCGGGGAGCTGTTTTTT. It translates to CASLGAQNTGELFF.

The rearrangement links TRBV19 to TRBJ2-1, with TRBD1 identical over 9 bases. Trimming cost V 8 bases and J 12 bases; bases outside gene matches: 5. This CDR3 region has 11 residues. The germline CDR1 and CDR2 sequences are LNHDA and SQIVND (reference sequence). The CDR3 coding sequence is TGTGCCAGTCGACGGACAGGGGCGCAGTTCTTC. Amino acid sequence: CASRRTGAQFF.

This CDR3 is CASSFFQGAGETQYF. CDR3 coding DNA: TGTGCCAGCAGCTTTTTCCAGGGGGCAGGAGAGACCCAGTACTTC. The gene calls are TRBV7-2 and TRBJ2-5, with TRBD1 matching 8 bases. Germline V gene lookup returns CDR1 SGHTA and CDR2 FQGNSA. CDR3 size: 15 residues. J was trimmed by 4 bases and V by 3 bases; bases with no gene match: 7.

The J gene is TRBJ2-1, the V gene TRBV7-9; the match to TRBD2 covers 10 bases. The junction had 9 bases not matched to a gene; V was cut back by 5 bases and J by 5 bases. The CDR3 sequence is 16 residues long. Germline V lookup: CDR1 SEHNR, CDR2 FQNEAQ (reference sequence). The CDR3 protein is CASSPSGRAFNNEQFF. The CDR3 DNA sequence: TGTGCCAGCAGCCCCAGCGGGAGGGCCTTCAACAATGAGCAGTTCTTC.

The V call is TRBV28, the J call TRBJ2-1; perhaps TRBD1 as D (6 bases). The germline gives CDR1 MDHEN, CDR2 SYDVKM. V was clipped by 8 bases and J by 7 bases, with 9 bases between them. There are 11 residues in the CDR3. The CDR3 DNA reads as TGTGCCAGCGGTACAGGGAATGAGCAGTTCTTC. The encoded protein is CASGTGNEQFF.

The chain uses TRBV6-2 or TRBV6-3 and TRBJ1-5; D may be TRBD1 (6 bases). The CDR3 has 14 amino acids. Trimming took off 6 bases at V and 5 bases at J, with 14 bases between the two ends. From germline, CDR1 is MNHEY and CDR2 SVGEGT. CDR3 in amino acids: CASSPQGNHQPQHF. The CDR3 coding sequence is TGTGCCAGCAGCCCGCAGGGGAATCATCAGCCCCAGCATTTT.